This T cell receptor beta chain was sequenced during a study of shared clonotypes between healthy human individuals. Study background: CD8 memory received one plate per donor, CD8 naive two, CD4 memory three and CD4 naive three. Points from the study as a whole: Relative to their counterparts shared across all four donors, non-shared clonotypes exhibited diminished generation probabilities. Among donors, the sharing of clonotypes was expected to be influenced by sequencing depth.

Germline lookup yields CDR1 GTSNPN and CDR2 SVGIG (reference sequence). This CDR3 has 14 residues. V dropped 1 base and J dropped 5 bases, with 14 bases sitting between them. Deep was the level used in running the assay. Using immunoSEQ multiplex PCR, the repertoire was profiled, and TCRdb retains in-frame clones only, with some absent. The table includes about 2 million clones, about 95% detected once. This clone was seen once. Antigen specificity is unknown. Terminally differentiated effector memory CD45RA+ cells were excluded from the naive CD8 cells, which were CD45RO-negative and positively selected for CCR7.

The sequencing sample was made of naive CD8+ T cells sorted from blood. This sequence originates from a man in his late teens or twenties in good health. V gene TRBV30 combines with J gene TRBJ2-5; a weak D match, TRBD2 (6 bases). CDR3 coding DNA: TGTGCCTGGAGTGGGGGGGAGGTCGGTGAGACCCAGTACTTC. The encoded protein is CAWSGGEVGETQYF. Variable domain in full (rest from reference TRBV30 and TRBJ2-5): SQTIHQWPATLVQPVGSPLSLECTVEGTSNPNLYWYRQAAGRGLQLLFYSVGIGQISSEVPQNLSASRPQDRQFILSSKKLLLSDSGFYLCAWSGGEVGETQYFGPGTRLLVL.